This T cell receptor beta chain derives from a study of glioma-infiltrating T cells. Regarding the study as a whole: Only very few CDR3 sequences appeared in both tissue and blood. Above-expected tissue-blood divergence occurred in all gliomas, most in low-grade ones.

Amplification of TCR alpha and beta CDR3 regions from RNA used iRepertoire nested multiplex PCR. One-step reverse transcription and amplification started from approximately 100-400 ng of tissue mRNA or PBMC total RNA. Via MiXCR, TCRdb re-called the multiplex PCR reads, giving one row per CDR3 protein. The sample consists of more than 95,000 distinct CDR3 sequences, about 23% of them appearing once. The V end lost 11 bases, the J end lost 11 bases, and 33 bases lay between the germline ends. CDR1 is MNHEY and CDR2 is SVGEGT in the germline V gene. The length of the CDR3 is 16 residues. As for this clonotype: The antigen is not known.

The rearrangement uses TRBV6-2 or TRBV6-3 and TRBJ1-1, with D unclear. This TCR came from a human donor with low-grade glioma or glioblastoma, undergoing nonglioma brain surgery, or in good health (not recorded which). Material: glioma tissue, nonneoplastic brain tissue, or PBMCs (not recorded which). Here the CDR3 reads CARRVFFSPGGPAAFF. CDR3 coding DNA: TGTGCCCGCCGCGTCTTTTTCTCTCCCGGCGGCCCTGCCGCTTTCTTT.